This T cell receptor (beta chain) came from a study of neurological immune-mediated disorders. The CDR3 runs 16 residues. Looked up from germline, CDR1 is SGHRS and CDR2 is YFSETQ. The V and J ends lost 2 bases and 2 bases, in that order; junction bases with no gene match: 7. cDNA synthesis was performed by 5'RACE with 10-nucleotide random UMIs. MiXCR, applied by TCRdb to the 5' RACE reads, yields one record per CDR3 protein. The sample lists about 59,000 distinct CDR3 sequences, nearly 25% occurring once. Noted time point: technical triplicate 2. Unsorted libraries were derived from 2 million PBMCs stored at -80 C. This clonotype was observed many times.

Sequenced input: PBMCs. This sequence originates from a man between 60 and 75 years old with HTLV-1-associated myelopathy (HAM/TSP). The chain has TRBV5-1 and TRBJ2-3; 8 bases fit TRBD2. The CDR3 is CASSLISGAVTDTQYF. The CDR3 DNA is TGCGCCAGCAGCTTAATTAGCGGGGCCGTCACAGATACGCAGTATTTT.